This record looks at one T cell receptor (beta chain) sequence and its context. Its antigen is not known. This record comes from a study of lymphopenia after photon versus proton radiotherapy. Regarding the study as a whole: Photon-treated patients lost naive T cells and TCR diversity; proton-treated stayed stable. After lymphocyte nadir, photon-treated repertoires showed oligoclonal expansion, especially CD8+ Temra.

Germline assignment: CDR1 LGHNA and CDR2 YSLEER. The germline V and J ends were trimmed by 0 bases and 3 bases, with 12 bases remaining between them. The CDR3 sequence is 16 residues long. Here immunoSEQ multiplex PCR was the method, and the copy in TCRdb shows in-frame clones only, minus some. The data show 53,000 or so clones, approximately 82% seen once. The sequencing used peripheral blood, collected from a patient treated with photon-based radiotherapy. The chain uses TRBV4-3 and TRBJ2-1, with D perhaps matching TRBD2 (5 bases). The clonotype originates from a man aged 50 or older with gastric cancer. CDR3 in DNA: TGCGCCAGCAGCCAAGATGGGGAGAGTAACTACAATGAGCAGTTCTTC. Encoded protein: CASSQDGESNYNEQFF.